This T cell receptor (beta chain) came from a study of vaccination and CD4 T cells after COVID-19 (dated by TCRdb to between 2022 and 2023). General notes on the study: Every convalescent patient had a positive nasal swab PCR test for SARS-CoV-2, with mild disease in 8 to 10 patients and severe disease in one. Post-vaccine blood samples were collected a median of about 66 days after the second vaccine dose, ranging from roughly 12 to 241 days. The spike-specific CD4+ TCR repertoire was compared before and after mRNA vaccination in fewer than eleven COVID-19 convalescent patients and several infection-naive healthy vaccine recipients. Post-COVID blood samples from convalescent patients were collected a median of around 110 days after diagnosis, with a range of roughly 35 to 161 days. Participants received two doses of either the Pfizer-BioNTech BNT162b2 vaccine (n=8) or the Moderna mRNA-1273 vaccine (n=2). As controls, cultures received a CEFX viral epitope pool (the positive control), an HIV-1 Nef peptide pool (the negative control), or no peptide at all. The convalescent cohort included six males and four females, with two Hispanic individuals, seven Caucasians, two Asians and one multiracial person. Culture stimuli were overlapping spike peptide pools from SARS-CoV-2 and from the common cold coronaviruses HCoV-NL63, HCoV-OC43 and HCoV-229E.

The treatment or condition label corresponds to: approximately 11-day PBMC culture with coronavirus spike peptide pools or control peptides (ViraFEST assay). The ViraFEST assay, used in the study, expanded antigen-specific T cells with peptide pools and then identified the expanded clonotypes through TCR sequencing. The positive SARS-CoV-2 PCR tests of the convalescent patients were dated from March to December 2020, before the Alpha, Beta and Delta variants emerged in the United States. Each well held around 2.1 million PBMCs cultured with roughly 10 ug/ml peptide pools in IMDM containing 5% human AB serum and 8 to 10 IU/ml IL-2. Half of the culture medium was replaced with fresh IL-2-containing medium on days 3 and 7. After 9 to 10 days of culture, CD4+ T cells were isolated by negative selection using the EasySep CD4+ T cell isolation kit. Ficoll-Paque Plus gradient centrifugation was used to isolate PBMCs from whole blood, and the isolated PBMCs were then either used fresh or cryopreserved at -140C. Triplicate wells were generally used for each culture condition.

The library relied on PCR. DNA from cultured CD4+ T cells was subjected to TCR sequencing with the Oncomine TCR Beta short-read assay at the Johns Hopkins FTIC core. The QIAamp micro DNA kit was used to extract genomic DNA from the cultured CD4+ T cells. Oncomine TCR Beta libraries made from cultured CD4+ T cells were pooled using unique dual indexes and sequenced on an Illumina iSeq 100. In the authors' own workflow: Non-productive sequences were removed, and CDR3s not starting with C, not ending with F or W, or shorter than 7 amino acids were discarded. The MANAFEST web application was used to identify antigen-specific clonotypes by comparing peptide-stimulated wells against reference wells and other culture wells. An FDR below 0.05, an odds ratio above 5, and a productive frequency above 0.1% in at least two of three replicate wells were required for clones to be considered positive. A clonotype counted as cross-reactive if it showed significant expansion both in the SARS-CoV-2 spike wells and in at least one common cold coronavirus spike condition. Similarity between CDR3 sequences was evaluated in R version 3.6.1 using Levenshtein distances (stringdist) and unrooted phylogenetic trees (ape). Using fastp trimming at Q25 and MiXCR clonotype assembly, TCRdb reanalyzed the public sequencing data and kept in-frame beta chains. Each record represents a unique CDR3 protein, reported with the most common genes and DNA among its rows. TCRdb's processing, not the study's, gives the V and J calls here. Present in this sample are 4,500 to 5,000 distinct CDR3 sequences, 75% to 85% of which were seen just once. The top ten hold approximately 47% of the sample.

Note on this clonotype: Its specific antigen is unknown. Per-nucleotide qualities are absent, and no much larger clonotype sits a single base away.

The CDR3 holds 15 amino acids from the cysteine to the phenylalanine. The DNA shown is the 45-base CDR3, in frame from base 1. CDR1 MNHEY and CDR2 SVGAGI are derived from the germline V gene. V and J lose 0 bases and 6 bases, and a span of 13 bases separates them. Points the paper makes about the study in general: Among convalescent patients, a median about 87% of the SARS-CoV-2-reactive clones seen after vaccination appeared only after vaccination, which suggests priming specific to the vaccine. The study included relatively few convalescent patients and did not analyze early timepoints after natural infection. Of the vaccine-specific clones in convalescent patients, 304 of 307, or nearly all, reacted only to SARS-CoV-2 spike and did not cross-react with common cold coronaviruses. The median number of SARS-CoV-2-reactive clonotypes rose from roughly 20 after infection to 38 after vaccination, but the change was not significant.

The TCR was taken from a human donor who had recovered from COVID-19. The rearranged chain carries TRBV6-5 and TRBJ2-3, with the D segment identity uncertain. Specimen: CD4+ T cells from blood, cultured in vitro. This receptor has the CDR3 CASSYSGQVTDTQYF. In nucleotides, the sequence is TGTGCCAGCAGTTACTCGGGCCAGGTGACTGATACGCAGTATTTT.